This entry lists 20 T cell receptor beta chains sequenced from one sample in a study of T cell repertoires in cytomegalovirus infection (dated by TCRdb to about 2019). Reads for this sample came from an Illumina HiSeq 1500. TCRdb itself trimmed the public reads at Q25 with fastp, ran MiXCR and retained productive beta chains. Rows merge per CDR3 protein into single entries with the most common DNA and genes. Present in this sample are around 450,000 distinct CDR3 sequences, over 9% of which were seen just once. About 9.4% of the sample is taken by the ten largest. The sample consisted of PBMCs. The source is a human donor in good health (CMV status not recorded). Some clones in this sample may be carry-over from other donors' samples.

The rearrangement links TRBV12-3 or TRBV12-4 to TRBJ1-6, with D perhaps matching TRBD1 (5 bases). V was shortened by 7 bases and J by 6 bases, with 16 bases between the two germline ends. The CDR3 runs 15 residues. For the CDR3, the DNA is TGTGCCAGCACTGGGGGGGAGGCCTTTAATTCACCCCTCCACTTT. This sequence encodes CASTGGEAFNSPLHF.

This clonotype was found many times. This chain connects TRBV28 to TRBJ2-3; D not certain. Trimming pared 4 bases from V and 2 bases from J, leaving 7 bases between. The length of the CDR3 is 13 residues. Germline V gene lookup returns CDR1 MDHEN and CDR2 SYDVKM. CDR3 sequence: CASSYEYTDTQYF. The CDR3 DNA is TGTGCCAGCAGTTACGAGTACACAGATACGCAGTATTTT.

This clonotype showed up many times. This chain uses TRBV28 with TRBJ2-2, with 7 bases matching TRBD1. This CDR3 spans 13 amino acids. In germline, CDR1 is MDHEN, CDR2 SYDVKM. Germline trimming cut 6 bases from V and 5 bases from J; bases unmatched to any gene: 3. The CDR3 reads CASRTGVTGELFF. CDR3 nucleotide sequence: TGTGCCAGCAGAACAGGGGTTACCGGGGAGCTGTTTTTT. Together with reference TRBV28 and TRBJ2-2, the CDR3 gives the full variable domain: DVKVTQSSRYLVKRTGEKVFLECVQDMDHENMFWYRQDPGLGLRLIYFSYDVKMKEKGDIPEGYSVSREKKERFSLILESASTNQTSMYLCASRTGVTGELFFGEGSRLTVL.

This clonotype was observed at least ten times. The chain has TRBV29-1 and TRBJ2-7, with D uncertain. Germline lookup yields CDR1 SQVTM and CDR2 ANQGSEA. The CDR3 runs 12 residues. Between the trimmed V and J ends, which lost 4 bases and 4 bases, there was a span of 11 bases. In DNA, the CDR3 is TGCAGCGTTGGGTCGACGGATTACGAGCAGTACTTC. Protein sequence: CSVGSTDYEQYF.

In the case of this clonotype: One end of the junction fails to match germline, which may point to a read error. This chain links TRBV4-1 with TRBJ1-5, with 9 bases aligning to TRBD1. Germline lookup yields CDR1 MGHRA and CDR2 YSYEKL. The CDR3 extends over 14 amino acids. Written as DNA, the CDR3 is TGCCCCAGCAGCCACACAGGGGGCACTCAGCCCCAGCATTTT. It codes for CPSSHTGGTQPQHF.

This clonotype has ten or more counts. The rearrangement joins TRBV2 to TRBJ1-5; D remains unclear. Germline V gene sequence: CDR1 SNHLY, CDR2 FYNNEI. V was clipped by 3 bases and J by 2 bases, with 8 bases between them. This CDR3 is built from 14 residues. The CDR3 here is CASSDLKGNQPQHF. In DNA form, the CDR3 reads TGTGCCAGCAGTGATTTGAAGGGCAATCAGCCCCAGCATTTT.

This clonotype was seen many times. This chain uses TRBV11-2 with TRBJ2-1, with 9 bases that match TRBD2. Trimming removed 5 bases from V and 5 bases from J; junction bases left unmatched: 4. Germline assignment: CDR1 SGHAT and CDR2 FQNNGV. The CDR3 totals 14 residues. The DNA of the CDR3 is TGTGCCAGCAGCCAGGGCGGGGGGGACAATGAGCAGTTCTTC. Translation gives CASSQGGGDNEQFF.

This clonotype was detected only a few times. The V call is TRBV20-1, the J call TRBJ2-7; possibly TRBD1 for D (5 bases). This CDR3 comprises 14 residues. The germline V and J ends were trimmed by 0 bases and 3 bases, with 12 bases remaining between them. The germline CDR1 and CDR2 sequences are DFQATT and SNEGSKA (reference sequence). The chain's CDR3 is CSARDKDILYEQYF. The DNA of the CDR3 is TGCAGTGCTAGAGATAAGGACATACTCTACGAGCAGTACTTC.

The CDR3 DNA reads TGTGCCAGCAGCTCCCAGGGCGGGGGTCAGCCCCAGCATTTT. Amino acid sequence: CASSSQGGGQPQHF. J is TRBJ1-5 and V is TRBV7-9, with a weak D call TRBD1 (5 bases). Germline V gene data show CDR1 as SEHNR and CDR2 as FQNEAQ (reference sequence). Trimming left V 4 bases short and J 6 bases short, with 13 bases between. The CDR3 is 14 amino acids.

This clonotype has more than one count but fewer than ten. CDR3 sequence: CSAREGVGEQYF. As DNA, the CDR3 is TGCAGTGCTAGAGAAGGGGTGGGGGAGCAGTACTTC. The J gene is TRBJ2-7, the V gene TRBV20-1; D possibly corresponds to TRBD1 (5 bases). V was cut by 0 bases and J by 7 bases, with 10 bases left in between. Germline lookup yields CDR1 DFQATT and CDR2 SNEGSKA (reference sequence). This CDR3 is built from 12 residues.

In DNA, the CDR3 is TGCGCCAGCAGCTTGACTACAGGGGTGGGACAGCCCCAGCATTTT. Amino acid sequence: CASSLTTGVGQPQHF. J is TRBJ1-5 and V is TRBV5-1; 7 bases match TRBD1. The CDR3 has 15 residues. Germline CDR1 is SGHRS and CDR2 is YFSETQ. The ends lost 1 base at V and 7 bases at J; junction bases unmatched: 8.

The DNA of the CDR3 is TGTGCCAGCAGTGAACGGAGGCCAGAAGAAGGTGAAAAACTGTTTTTT. Residues: CASSERRPEEGEKLFF. J is TRBJ1-4 and V is TRBV2; no firm D call. The V end lost 2 bases, the J end lost 7 bases, and 17 bases lay between the germline ends. Germline CDR1 is SNHLY and CDR2 is FYNNEI. This CDR3 has 16 amino acids.

This clonotype came up many times. The chain uses TRBV19 and TRBJ1-2; 8 nucleotides line up with TRBD1. Germline assignment: CDR1 LNHDA and CDR2 SQIVND (reference sequence). The CDR3 loop spans 12 amino acids. Trimming at V came to 7 bases and at J to 6 bases, leaving 4 bases not matched to a gene. The CDR3 sequence is CASTPTGDGYTF. The CDR3 nucleotides are TGTGCCAGTACCCCGACAGGGGATGGCTACACCTTC.

This clonotype was counted many times. The rearrangement links TRBV10-3 to TRBJ2-1; 8 nucleotides line up with TRBD2. The germline gives CDR1 ENHRY, CDR2 SYGVKD. This CDR3 region has 13 residues. Trimming removed 7 bases from V and 3 bases from J; junction bases left unmatched: 2. CDR3 bases: TGTGCCATCAAGGGGACTAGCTACAATGAGCAGTTCTTC. The encoded protein is CAIKGTSYNEQFF.

The V call is TRBV2, the J call TRBJ1-6; perhaps TRBD1 as D (5 bases). Germline V gene data show CDR1 as SNHLY and CDR2 as FYNNEI. The CDR3 is 16 residues long. Trimming stripped 4 bases from V and 0 bases from J, with 10 bases between. The CDR3 region is CASSGRASSYNSPLHF. The CDR3 DNA reads TGTGCCAGCAGTGGCAGGGCAAGCTCCTATAATTCACCCCTCCACTTT.

In its sample, this clonotype was seen many times. The chain is built from TRBV19 and TRBJ1-1, with D maybe TRBD1 (6 bases). Germline V gives CDR1 LNHDA, CDR2 SQIVND (reference sequence). There are 14 residues in the CDR3. The V end was cut by 2 bases, the J end by 4 bases, with 11 bases between. The CDR3 nucleotides read TGTGCCAGTAGTATACTACAGGGCTTCACTGAAGCTTTCTTT. Translation: CASSILQGFTEAFF.

This clonotype has a count of ten or more. This chain joins TRBV7-8 and TRBJ2-3, with 10 nucleotides matching TRBD2. Germline V gene sequence: CDR1 SGHVS, CDR2 FQNEAQ. Trimming at V came to 7 bases and at J to 0 bases, leaving 7 bases not matched to a gene. The CDR3 runs 16 residues. This chain's CDR3 is CASKKGLATSTDTQYF. In DNA, the CDR3 is TGTGCCAGCAAGAAGGGACTAGCGACTAGCACAGATACGCAGTATTTT.

V is TRBV27 and J is TRBJ2-7, with 12 bases that match TRBD2. In germline, CDR1 is MNHEY, CDR2 SMNVEV (reference sequence). This CDR3 spans 15 amino acids. V shed 4 bases, J shed 3 bases, and the junction held 4 bases outside the gene matches. The CDR3 coding sequence is TGTGCCAGCAGTTCAACTAGCGGGGGGTTCTACGAGCAGTACTTC. Its translation is CASSSTSGGFYEQYF.

This clonotype was detected ten times or more. The chain couples TRBV19 to TRBJ2-5, with a possible D match to TRBD2 (5 bases). Germline lookup yields CDR1 LNHDA and CDR2 SQIVND (reference sequence). There are 15 residues in the CDR3. V dropped 1 base and J dropped 6 bases, with 15 bases sitting between them. CDR3 region: CASSIGRTTQKTQYF. CDR3 DNA: TGTGCCAGTAGTATAGGGAGGACGACGCAAAAGACCCAGTACTTC.

The CDR3 sequence: CASGPPGDGTEAFF. The CDR3, as DNA: TGTGCCAGCGGCCCCCCGGGGGACGGCACTGAAGCTTTCTTT. The chain carries TRBV6-5 and TRBJ1-1; TRBD1 is a possible D gene (5 bases). The CDR3 contains 14 residues. V lost 8 bases and J 4 bases, leaving 17 bases between the germline ends. Germline V gives CDR1 MNHEY, CDR2 SVGAGI.